One and the same sample provided the 4 T cell receptor beta chains below, sequenced in a study of blood T cell repertoires in COVID-19. Libraries were prepared by immunoSEQ multiplex PCR; TCRdb keeps only in-frame clonotypes and omits some of them. The data show roughly 360,000 clones, with over 80% seen just once and approximately 4.7% held by the top ten. Material for sequencing was PBMCs or T cells enriched from blood (not recorded which). Every receptor here comes from a woman aged 50 to 60 who had recovered from COVID-19.

The V gene is TRBV4-3, the J gene TRBJ2-5, with 7 bases fitting TRBD2. V lost 0 bases to trimming and J lost 4 bases; unmatched junction nucleotides: 8. Germline CDR1 is LGHNA and CDR2 is YSLEER. CDR3 length: 16 residues. The DNA of the CDR3 is TGCGCCAGCAGCCAAGATTACGGCCTAGCGGTAGAGACCCAGTACTTC. It is translated as CASSQDYGLAVETQYF.

The V call is TRBV6-2 or TRBV6-3, the J call TRBJ2-2, with a tentative D call TRBD1 (6 bases). Germline-derived CDR1 and CDR2 are MNHEY and SVGEGT. This CDR3 has 16 residues. V lost 6 bases, J lost 1 base, and 15 bases lay in between. Here the CDR3 reads CASSPTGIRNTGELFF. CDR3 sequence (DNA): TGTGCCAGCAGCCCAACAGGGATTCGGAACACCGGGGAGCTGTTTTTT.

Only a few counts were recorded for this clone. The chain carries TRBV12-3 or TRBV12-4 and TRBJ2-2, with TRBD1 as a possible D gene (6 bases). This CDR3 has 13 residues. Trimming removed 5 bases at V and 6 bases at J, with 10 bases between. The CDR3 coding sequence is TGTGCCAGCAGTACAGGGTTCCCCGGGGAGCTGTTTTTT. Its translation: CASSTGFPGELFF.

The chain couples TRBV6-4 to TRBJ2-7, with 8 bases lining up with TRBD2. Trimming removed 5 bases from V and 5 bases from J; junction bases left unmatched: 11. The CDR3 contains 15 residues. Germline V gene lookup returns CDR1 MRHNA and CDR2 SNTAGT. The CDR3 region has the DNA TGTGCCAGCAGTCCCAGCGGCGGGGGGCTCGACGAGCAGTACTTC. Protein sequence: CASSPSGGGLDEQYF.